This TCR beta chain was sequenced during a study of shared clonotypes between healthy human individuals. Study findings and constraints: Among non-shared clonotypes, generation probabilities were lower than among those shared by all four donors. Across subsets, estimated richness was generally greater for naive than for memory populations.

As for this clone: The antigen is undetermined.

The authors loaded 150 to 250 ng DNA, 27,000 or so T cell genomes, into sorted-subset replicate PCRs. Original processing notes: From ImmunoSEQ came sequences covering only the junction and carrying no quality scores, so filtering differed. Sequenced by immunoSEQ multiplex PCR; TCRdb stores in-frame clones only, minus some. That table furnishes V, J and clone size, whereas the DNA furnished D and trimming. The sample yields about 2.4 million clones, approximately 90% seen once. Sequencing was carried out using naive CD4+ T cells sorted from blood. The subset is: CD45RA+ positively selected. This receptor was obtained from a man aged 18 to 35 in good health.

Here the CDR3 reads CASSSGQPYEQFF. In DNA, the CDR3 is TGTGCCAGCAGCTCCGGACAACCCTATGAGCAGTTCTTC. The V gene is TRBV5-6, the J gene TRBJ2-1; a possible D gene is TRBD1 (5 bases). The CDR3 is made up of 13 amino acids. CDR1 is SGHDT, CDR2 YYEEEE, per germline. V was clipped by 3 bases and J by 8 bases, with 12 bases between them.